This passage covers 23 T cell receptor beta chains from one sample sequenced in a study of molecular identifiers for immune sequencing clone quantification. One entry per CDR3 protein, called by TCRdb with MiXCR from the PCR reads. This sample yields approximately 100,000 distinct CDR3 sequences, of which 36% are seen a single time; 4% to 5% belongs to the top ten. Sequenced material: naive CD8+ T cells from blood, with Jurkat cell RNA spiked in. Subset in this sample: FACS-sorted CD8+CD4-CCR7+CD45RA+ naive T cells. Receptors were obtained from a human donor in good health. Some libraries in this study had Jurkat cell RNA spiked in.

This clonotype was observed a few times. The V gene is TRBV12-3 or TRBV12-4, the J gene TRBJ2-3; unclear D gene. V was pared by 7 bases and J by 5 bases, with 13 bases between. The CDR3 is made up of 13 amino acids. The chain's CDR3 is CASTLIPGDTQYF. As DNA, the CDR3 is TGTGCCAGCACTCTTATACCGGGAGATACGCAGTATTTT.

The chain carries TRBV6-4 and TRBJ2-3; 7 positions agree with TRBD1. J was trimmed by 2 bases and V by 5 bases; bases with no gene match: 7. This CDR3 is 15 amino acids long. The germline V gene has CDR1 MRHNA and CDR2 SNTAGT. The CDR3 loop reads CASSLGQTLTDTQYF. CDR3 sequence (DNA): TGTGCCAGCAGTCTGGGACAGACTCTCACAGATACGCAGTATTTT.

This clonotype appeared a few times. V is TRBV5-1 and J is TRBJ2-7; D is unresolved. This CDR3 spans 11 amino acids. CDR1 and CDR2 (germline): SGHRS, YFSETQ. Trimming removed 5 bases from V and 6 bases from J, with 9 bases in between. Here the CDR3 DNA reads TGCGCCAGCAGTCTAGATGGCGAGCAGTACTTC. This translates into CASSLDGEQYF.

V gene TRBV9 combines with J gene TRBJ1-4; D gene unclear. CDR3 length: 16 residues. Trimming left V 0 bases short and J 8 bases short, with 17 bases between. Germline lookup yields CDR1 SGDLS and CDR2 YYNGEE. The CDR3 sequence: CASSVAHDGEGEKLFF. Written as DNA, the CDR3 is TGTGCCAGCAGCGTAGCCCACGACGGGGAAGGAGAAAAACTGTTTTTT.

In the case of this clonotype: This may come from a read error, since a much larger clone is one base off. Likely a read error: the CDR3 ends without its conserved phenylalanine or tryptophan. This chain uses TRBV29-1 with TRBJ2-7, with D perhaps assigned TRBD1 or TRBD2 (5 bases each). Per the germline V gene, CDR1 is SQVTM and CDR2 is ANQGSEA. The CDR3 consists of 14 residues. The V end was cut by 4 bases, the J end by 4 bases, with 17 bases between. The chain's CDR3 is CSVAGIGTGYEQYI. CDR3 DNA: TGCAGCGTTGCGGGGATTGGGACGGGTTACGAGCAGTACATC.

This clonotype turned up a few times. The chain uses TRBV4-3 and TRBJ2-1; D is tentatively TRBD1 or TRBD2 (5 bases each). Trimming stripped 3 bases from V and 8 bases from J, with 14 bases between. From germline, CDR1 is LGHNA and CDR2 YSLEER. The CDR3 loop spans 14 amino acids. CDR3 amino acids: CASSQMTGDHEQFF. The CDR3 region has the DNA TGCGCCAGCAGCCAGATGACCGGGGACCATGAGCAGTTCTTC.

Concerning this clonotype: With a much larger clone just one base away, this may be a read error. The conserved phenylalanine or tryptophan normally closing the CDR3 is absent here, so this likely arose from a read error. The V and J genes are TRBV29-1 and TRBJ1-1; 8 positions match TRBD1. This CDR3 contains 12 residues. Germline assignment: CDR1 SQVTM and CDR2 ANQGSEA. V dropped 6 bases and J dropped 5; count of bases not matched to a gene: 5. The CDR3 spells CSVGQGETEAFS. CDR3 coding DNA: TGCAGCGTAGGACAGGGCGAGACTGAAGCTTTCTCT.

This clonotype was picked up many times. The chain couples TRBV7-9 to TRBJ2-7, with 7 nucleotides matching TRBD1. The CDR3 is 13 residues long. Germline lookup yields CDR1 SEHNR and CDR2 FQNEAQ (reference sequence). V lost 1 base, J lost 6 bases, and 3 bases stayed unmatched. CDR3 sequence (DNA): TGTGCCAGCAGCTTAGGTCCAGGGGGCGAGCAGTACTTC. This translates into CASSLGPGGEQYF.

This clonotype was observed a few times. V usage is TRBV6-1 and J usage is TRBJ2-2; 7 bases align to TRBD2. CDR1 is MNHNS and CDR2 is SASEGT in the germline V gene. The CDR3 is 14 residues long. V gave up 8 bases and J gave up 3 bases; unmatched junction bases: 6. Here the CDR3 DNA reads TGTGCCAGCGGTGCGGGAGCGTACACCGGGGAGCTGTTTTTT. It is translated as CASGAGAYTGELFF.

The gene calls are TRBV19 and TRBJ2-7; D is possibly TRBD1 or TRBD2 (9 bases each). Germline CDR1 and CDR2: LNHDA and SQIVND (reference sequence). V lost 5 bases to trimming and J lost 3 bases, with 23 bases between them. The CDR3 is 17 amino acids. CDR3 amino acids: CASSSQGARLAVYEQYF. The CDR3 DNA reads as TGTGCCAGTAGTTCACAGGGGGCGCGACTAGCGGTCTACGAGCAGTACTTC.

Of note for this clonotype: The junction shows a germline mismatch at one end, possibly a read error. CDR3: CASSYVFRGGGNTDSQYF. CDR3 nucleotide sequence: TGTGCCAGCAGTTACGTTTTCAGGGGGGGAGGTAACACAGATTCGCAGTATTTT. This chain connects TRBV6-5 to TRBJ2-3; D may correspond to TRBD1 or TRBD2 (7 bases each). The CDR3 length is 18 residues. Germline assignment: CDR1 MNHEY and CDR2 SVGAGI.

This clonotype was picked up a small number of times. The chain combines TRBV19 with TRBJ2-3; perhaps TRBD2 as D (6 bases). Germline lookup yields CDR1 LNHDA and CDR2 SQIVND (reference sequence). The CDR3 runs to 16 residues. V lost 7 bases, J lost 3 bases, and 20 bases lay in between. The CDR3 spells CASNEYFGSLTDTQYF. CDR3 DNA sequence: TGTGCCAGTAATGAATACTTCGGGAGTTTAACAGATACGCAGTATTTT.

J is TRBJ2-7 and V is TRBV2; 11 bases match TRBD2. Per germline, CDR1 SNHLY and CDR2 FYNNEI. The CDR3 has 12 residues. V dropped 9 bases and J dropped 3; count of bases not matched to a gene: 1. The CDR3 DNA follows: TGTGCCAGGGGGACTAGCGGCTACGAGCAGTACTTC. Residues: CARGTSGYEQYF.

This clonotype was seen a few times. The chain uses TRBV27 and TRBJ2-7; D possibly uses TRBD1 or TRBD2 (5 bases each). Germline V gives CDR1 MNHEY, CDR2 SMNVEV (reference sequence). Trimming left V 4 bases short and J 2 bases short, with 9 bases between. The CDR3 runs to 13 residues. The DNA for the CDR3 is TGTGCCAGCAGTTGGGGGAGTACCTACGAGCAGTACTTC. It translates to CASSWGSTYEQYF.

CDR3 nucleotides: TGCAGTGCTAGGGACGGTAATCAGCCCCAGCATTTT. Its translation: CSARDGNQPQHF. The V and J genes are TRBV20-1 and TRBJ1-5; no definite D call. The V end was cut by 3 bases, the J end by 4 bases, with 7 bases between. This CDR3 has 12 amino acids. Per germline, CDR1 DFQATT and CDR2 SNEGSKA (reference sequence).

Turning to this clonotype: A clone one base away is much larger, so this may be a read error. The V call is TRBV12-3 or TRBV12-4, the J call TRBJ2-5; D is undetermined. This CDR3 region has 13 residues. With 6 bases removed from V and 2 bases from J, the gap between germline ends came to 10 bases. This CDR3 is CASRRLSQETQYF. The CDR3 DNA sequence: TGTGCCAGCAGACGACTCAGTCAAGAGACCCAGTACTTC.

This clonotype has ten or more counts. The chain carries TRBV7-2 and TRBJ1-4; D is undetermined. V lost 1 base and J lost 5, with 14 bases in between. In germline, CDR1 is SGHTA, CDR2 FQGNSA. This CDR3 spans 16 amino acids. The CDR3 loop reads CASSLDWTEGNEKLFF. Here the CDR3 DNA reads TGTGCCAGCAGCTTAGACTGGACCGAAGGGAATGAAAAACTGTTTTTT.

This clonotype was seen once. The chain carries TRBV13 and TRBJ2-1; D possibly uses TRBD1 or TRBD2 (5 bases each). This CDR3 has 13 residues. Germline V gene sequence: CDR1 PRHDT, CDR2 FYEKMQ (reference sequence). The ends were cut back, 3 bases at V and 6 bases at J, with 9 bases in the middle. Here the CDR3 reads CASSLVGTNEQFF. CDR3 nucleotides: TGTGCCAGCAGCTTGGTCGGGACCAATGAGCAGTTCTTC.

This clonotype was picked up a small number of times. The V gene is TRBV29-1, the J gene TRBJ2-2; 10 bases line up with TRBD2. CDR3 size: 14 residues. The trim removed 7 bases at V and 4 bases at J, leaving 6 bases unmatched. Germline V gene data show CDR1 as SQVTM and CDR2 as ANQGSEA. CDR3 in DNA: TGCAGCGGGCTAGCGGGAGCGGGCACCGGGGAGCTGTTTTTT. Its translation: CSGLAGAGTGELFF.

The gene calls are TRBV27 and TRBJ2-7; D gene uncertain. This CDR3 comprises 12 residues. Germline values: CDR1 MNHEY, CDR2 SMNVEV (reference sequence). Trimming removed 4 bases from V and 5 bases from J, with 9 bases in between. CDR3 sequence: CASSSRPHEQYF. CDR3 nucleotides: TGTGCCAGCAGTTCCCGACCCCACGAGCAGTACTTC.

The genes are TRBV6-2 or TRBV6-3 and TRBJ2-2; no definite D call. Trimming stripped 0 bases from V and 4 bases from J, with 9 bases between. Germline lookup yields CDR1 MNHEY and CDR2 SVGEGT. This CDR3 comprises 15 residues. CDR3 nucleotides: TGTGCCAGCAGTTACTCTCCTCTGAGCACCGGGGAGCTGTTTTTT. It specifies CASSYSPLSTGELFF.

The rearrangement uses TRBV19 and TRBJ1-5, with D maybe TRBD1 (5 bases). Germline V gene data show CDR1 as LNHDA and CDR2 as SQIVND (reference sequence). V lost 6 bases and J lost 3, with 18 bases in between. The CDR3 is 16 residues long. For the CDR3, the DNA is TGTGCCAGTAGCCCCCTCAATGGGACCTACAATCAGCCCCAGCATTTT. It specifies CASSPLNGTYNQPQHF.

This clonotype showed up many times. The rearrangement joins TRBV11-1 to TRBJ2-7; 8 bases are shared with TRBD1. The V gene end was trimmed by 5 bases and the J gene end by 2 bases; junction bases not matched to a gene: 5. The CDR3 totals 14 residues. The V gene's germline CDR1 is SGHAT and CDR2 FQDESV (reference sequence). For the CDR3, the DNA is TGTGCCAGCAGCACCCGGACAGGGACCTACGAGCAGTACTTC. Protein product: CASSTRTGTYEQYF. Together with reference TRBV11-1 and TRBJ2-7, the CDR3 gives the full variable domain: EAEVAQSPRYKITEKSQAVAFWCDPISGHATLYWYRQILGQGPELLVQFQDESVVDDSQLPKDRFSAERLKGVDSTLKIQPAELGDSAMYLCASSTRTGTYEQYFGPGTRLTVT.